This passage covers 13 T cell receptor beta chains from one sample sequenced in a study of T cell responses to AZD1222 COVID-19 vaccine. Libraries were prepared by immunoSEQ multiplex PCR; TCRdb keeps only in-frame clonotypes and omits some of them. The table shows about 120,000 clones, with approximately 93% occurring only once. The sample here was peripheral blood, taken on day 0 of AZD1222 vaccination. The source of these receptors is an adult in good health.

The chain carries TRBV28 and TRBJ2-5, with D perhaps matching TRBD2 (5 bases). This CDR3 has 15 amino acids. Per germline, CDR1 MDHEN and CDR2 SYDVKM. V was clipped by 1 base and J by 2 bases, with 11 bases between them. The CDR3 loop is CASSLSGVYQETQYF. As DNA, the CDR3 is TGTGCCAGCAGTTTATCCGGGGTGTATCAAGAGACCCAGTACTTC. Together with reference TRBV28 and TRBJ2-5, the CDR3 gives the full variable domain: DVKVTQSSRYLVKRTGEKVFLECVQDMDHENMFWYRQDPGLGLRLIYFSYDVKMKEKGDIPEGYSVSREKKERFSLILESASTNQTSMYLCASSLSGVYQETQYFGPGTRLLVL.

The chain employs TRBV28 and TRBJ1-1; unclear D gene. Germline CDR1 MDHEN, CDR2 SYDVKM. This CDR3 region has 15 residues. With 5 bases removed from V and 4 bases from J, the gap between germline ends came to 17 bases. The CDR3 nucleotides read TGTGCCAGCAGTCCGCGGGCCTCGTCGGGCACTGAAGCTTTCTTT. Residues: CASSPRASSGTEAFF.

The CDR3, as DNA: TGTGCCAGCAGCCAACCGGGACAGGGGGCCTACGAGCAGTACTTC. Its protein product is CASSQPGQGAYEQYF. The chain has TRBV16 and TRBJ2-7; TRBD1 matches 11 bases. The CDR3 loop spans 15 amino acids. The J segment lost 2 bases and the V segment lost 2 bases, leaving 2 bases of the junction unmatched. The germline CDR1 and CDR2 sequences are KGHSY and FQNENV.

This clone was detected once. V usage is TRBV6-5 and J usage is TRBJ2-3; perhaps TRBD1 as D (5 bases). The germline V and J ends were trimmed by 0 bases and 2 bases, with 9 bases remaining between them. CDR3 length: 15 amino acids. Per germline, CDR1 MNHEY and CDR2 SVGAGI. The CDR3 nucleotides read TGTGCCAGCAGTTACTCAGGGGCCTACACAGATACGCAGTATTTT. Its translation is CASSYSGAYTDTQYF.

This chain uses TRBV7-9 with TRBJ1-1; D is unresolved. Germline-derived CDR1 and CDR2 are SEHNR and FQNEAQ (reference sequence). The length of the CDR3 is 11 residues. Trimming shortened V by 5 bases and J by 7 bases, and 8 bases separated the two germline ends. CDR3 sequence: CASSKTREAFF. Written as DNA, the CDR3 is TGTGCCAGCAGCAAGACTCGTGAAGCTTTCTTT.

V and J are TRBV5-4 and TRBJ2-5; D is ambiguous. Germline V gene sequence: CDR1 SGHNT, CDR2 YYREEE (reference sequence). This CDR3 is 15 amino acids long. Trimming removed 1 base at V and 2 bases at J, with 12 bases between. CDR3: CASSLLAAQQETQYF. CDR3 coding DNA: TGTGCCAGCAGCTTGTTGGCAGCTCAGCAAGAGACCCAGTACTTC.

The chain joins TRBV7-6 to TRBJ2-1; D is perhaps TRBD1 (6 bases). V was clipped by 2 bases and J by 0 bases, with 11 bases between them. The CDR3 runs to 16 residues. Germline values: CDR1 SGHVS, CDR2 FNYEAQ. The CDR3 bases are TGTGCCAGCAGCTTAACAGGGAAGAGCTCCTACAATGAGCAGTTCTTC. This translates into CASSLTGKSSYNEQFF.

The chain joins TRBV9 to TRBJ1-3, with a tentative D call TRBD1 (5 bases). The CDR3 is made up of 16 amino acids. CDR1 is SGDLS, CDR2 YYNGEE, per germline. The V end lost 4 bases, the J end lost 0 bases, and 14 bases lay between the germline ends. CDR3 DNA sequence: TGTGCCAGCAGCAACCCTAGGGGCCTCTCTGGAAACACCATATATTTT. It codes for CASSNPRGLSGNTIYF.

The rearrangement uses TRBV11-2 and TRBJ2-7, with 8 positions matching TRBD2. V trimming: 4 bases; J trimming: 3 bases; junction bases outside the gene matches: 5. Per germline, CDR1 SGHAT and CDR2 FQNNGV. This CDR3 comprises 14 residues. The CDR3 loop reads CASSSGLAFYEQYF. CDR3 DNA sequence: TGTGCCAGCAGCTCCGGACTAGCATTCTACGAGCAGTACTTC.

The J gene is TRBJ1-6, the V gene TRBV3-1 (or the pseudogene TRBV3-2), with a possible D match to TRBD1 (6 bases). Trimming left V 1 base short and J 8 bases short, with 12 bases between. This CDR3 spans 15 amino acids. Germline CDR1 is LGHDT and CDR2 is YNNKEL (reference sequence). CDR3 residues: CASSQAGTQDSPLHF. Written as DNA, the CDR3 is TGTGCCAGCAGCCAAGCCGGGACACAAGATTCACCCCTCCACTTT.

In this sample, this clone turned up a few times. J is TRBJ2-7 and V is TRBV4-2; 10 positions agree with TRBD2. The V gene's germline CDR1 is LGHNA and CDR2 YNFKEQ. The V segment lost 0 bases and the J segment 3 bases; nucleotides outside the gene matches: 8. The CDR3 is 17 residues long. CDR3 DNA: TGTGCCAGCAGCCAAGATAAGGGTAGCGGGAGGTACTACGAGCAGTACTTC. It yields the protein CASSQDKGSGRYYEQYF.

The chain couples TRBV28 to TRBJ1-5; D perhaps matches TRBD1 (5 bases). This CDR3 spans 15 amino acids. V gave up 0 bases and J gave up 1 base, with 7 bases separating them. Germline lookup yields CDR1 MDHEN and CDR2 SYDVKM. The CDR3: CASSLWGGSNQPQHF. CDR3 nucleotides: TGTGCCAGCAGTTTATGGGGGGGGAGCAATCAGCCCCAGCATTTT.

This clone was seen once. This chain uses TRBV7-9 with TRBJ1-1, with 11 bases matching TRBD1. There are 16 residues in the CDR3. Germline trimming cut 2 bases from V and 6 bases from J; bases unmatched to any gene: 8. Per germline, CDR1 SEHNR and CDR2 FQNEAQ (reference sequence). CDR3 sequence (DNA): TGTGCCAGCAGCTTACCCGGTGGACAGGGGGCTTCTGAAGCTTTCTTT. Its protein product is CASSLPGGQGASEAFF.